The 11 T cell receptor beta chains below come from one sample, sequenced in a study of CD8+ T cells in alopecia areata. It was cDNA, reverse transcribed from extracted RNA, that served as the sequencing template. The data were produced by immunoSEQ multiplex PCR, yet TCRdb's version contains in-frame clones alone and is incomplete. Of 100,000 to 150,000 clones in the sample, about 51% were seen once. The material sequenced was NKG2D-low CD8+ T cells sorted from blood. Receptors were obtained from a human donor with alopecia areata.

This chain joins TRBV27 and TRBJ2-7, with no clear D. The germline V and J ends were trimmed by 6 bases and 4 bases, with 13 bases remaining between them. The germline CDR1 and CDR2 sequences are MNHEY and SMNVEV (reference sequence). The CDR3 is 13 residues long. The CDR3: CASRPREEYEQYF. The DNA for the CDR3 is TGTGCCAGCAGGCCCCGAGAGGAATACGAGCAGTACTTC.

This clone was observed a handful of times. A read error may account for a junction end that differs from germline. The chain carries TRBV28 and TRBJ2-7; D possibly uses TRBD1 or TRBD2 (5 bases each). The CDR3 totals 15 residues. Germline CDR1 MDHEN, CDR2 SYDVKM. The CDR3 nucleotides are TGTGCCAGCAGTTTAGACCAAGGGACCGCTCCCCCGGCGGACTTC. It codes for CASSLDQGTAPPADF.

The V call is TRBV25-1, the J call TRBJ2-3; D is undetermined. The CDR3 runs 14 residues. V dropped 2 bases and J dropped 4 bases, with 10 bases sitting between them. In germline, CDR1 is MGHDK, CDR2 SYGVNS. CDR3 sequence reads: CASSEGKLADTQYF. DNA for the CDR3: TGTGCCAGCAGTGAAGGGAAACTCGCAGATACGCAGTATTTT.

This clone was recorded only once. The rearrangement joins TRBV4-3 to TRBJ1-1; TRBD1 is a possible D gene (6 bases). CDR1 LGHNA and CDR2 YSLEER come from the germline V gene. With 0 bases removed from V and 4 bases from J, the gap between germline ends came to 12 bases. The length of the CDR3 is 15 residues. CDR3 DNA: TGCGCCAGCAGCCAAGAGGCAGGGGTAAGCACTGAAGCTTTCTTT. Its protein is CASSQEAGVSTEAFF.

This clone was counted once. J is TRBJ2-7 and V is TRBV6-6; TRBD2 matches 7 bases. The CDR3 extends over 15 amino acids. Germline V gives CDR1 MNHNY, CDR2 SVGAGI (reference sequence). With 6 bases clipped from V and 0 bases from J, the junction kept 8 bases outside the gene matches. CDR3 loop: CASRELAINSYEQYF. CDR3 bases: TGTGCCAGCAGAGAACTAGCGATAAACTCCTACGAGCAGTACTTC.

The CDR3 here is CSVEGWGSQDTQYF. The DNA for the CDR3 is TGCAGCGTTGAAGGTTGGGGGAGCCAAGATACGCAGTATTTT. The V and J genes are TRBV29-1 and TRBJ2-3; either TRBD1 or TRBD2 may fit D (5 bases each). This CDR3 is 14 amino acids long. The V end lost 1 base, the J end lost 5 bases, and 13 bases lay between the germline ends. Germline-derived CDR1 and CDR2 are SQVTM and ANQGSEA.

The genes are TRBV29-1 and TRBJ1-4; maybe TRBD1 (6 bases). Trimming left V 1 base short and J 7 bases short, with 16 bases between. The CDR3 sequence is 15 residues long. Looked up from germline, CDR1 is SQVTM and CDR2 is ANQGSEA. As DNA, the CDR3 is TGCAGCGTTGAAGGATCGGGGGGCAATTTTGAAAAACTGTTTTTT. Amino acids: CSVEGSGGNFEKLFF.

V is TRBV29-1 and J is TRBJ2-1; 7 nucleotides align to TRBD1. J lost 7 bases, V lost 6 bases, and 6 bases had no gene match. CDR1 SQVTM and CDR2 ANQGSEA come from the germline V gene. The CDR3 extends over 12 amino acids. CDR3 coding DNA: TGCAGCGTGATGACAGGGATGAATGAGCAGTTCTTC. This gives the protein CSVMTGMNEQFF.

The chain joins TRBV9 to TRBJ2-5; tentative D call: TRBD2 (6 bases). The CDR3 runs 13 residues. Germline-derived CDR1 and CDR2 are SGDLS and YYNGEE. V was clipped by 3 bases and J by 5 bases, with 11 bases between them. In DNA, the CDR3 is TGTGCCAGCAGCGAGGGAGGTCGGGAGACCCAGTACTTC. Translated, it gives CASSEGGRETQYF.

This clone was picked up a small number of times. V usage is TRBV29-1 and J usage is TRBJ2-2; tentative D call: TRBD2 (5 bases). V was cut by 5 bases and J by 3 bases, with 7 bases left in between. The CDR3 covers 12 residues. The germline V gene has CDR1 SQVTM and CDR2 ANQGSEA. The CDR3 region has the DNA TGCAGCGTTTTCGGGGACACCGGGGAGCTGTTTTTT. Its translation: CSVFGDTGELFF.

This chain joins TRBV28 and TRBJ2-7; D may match TRBD1 or TRBD2 (5 bases each). The V gene's germline CDR1 is MDHEN and CDR2 SYDVKM. The CDR3 extends over 14 amino acids. V was shortened by 10 bases and J by 2 bases, with 18 bases between the two germline ends. The CDR3 region is CANSDRDRTYEQYF. In DNA form, the CDR3 reads TGTGCCAACTCAGACCGGGACCGGACCTACGAGCAGTACTTC.